Following are 28 T cell receptor beta chains from one sample sequenced in a study of cytomegalovirus exposure and HLA in healthy donors. This PCR relied on a set of 60 Vbeta primers and 13 Jbeta primers. Data came from immunoSEQ multiplex PCR; TCRdb stores just in-frame clones and leaves some out. The sample table includes 130,000 to 150,000 clones. Input material: PBMCs. The receptors were sampled from a man aged 40-49 years in good health and CMV-seronegative.

The CDR3 protein is CASSPWDRQNNSPLHF. Here the CDR3 DNA reads TGTGCCAGCAGTCCCTGGGACAGACAAAATAATTCACCCCTCCACTTT. The chain joins TRBV27 to TRBJ1-6; TRBD1 matches at 7 bases. This CDR3 has 16 amino acids. The germline CDR1 and CDR2 sequences are MNHEY and SMNVEV (reference sequence). Trimming cost V 5 bases and J 5 bases; bases outside gene matches: 9.

V usage is TRBV7-2 and J usage is TRBJ2-2, with D possibly TRBD2 on 6 matching bases. CDR1 is SGHTA and CDR2 is FQGNSA in the germline V gene. The CDR3 length is 13 residues. Trimming pared 5 bases from V and 8 bases from J, leaving 12 bases between. The CDR3: CASSPGGAGELFF. Here the CDR3 DNA reads TGTGCCAGCAGCCCAGGCGGGGCAGGGGAGCTGTTTTTT. The full variable domain, in which reference TRBV7-2 and TRBJ2-2 provide the parts outside the CDR3, is GAGVSQSPSNKVTEKGKDVELRCDPISGHTALYWYRQSLGQGLEFLIYFQGNSAPDKSGLPSDRFSAERTGGSVSTLTIQRTQQEDSAVYLCASSPGGAGELFFGEGSRLTVL.

CDR3 sequence (DNA): TGCGCCAGCAGCTTGGATGGCAGGGAGGTCTACGAGCAGTACTTC. It codes for CASSLDGREVYEQYF. The chain joins TRBV5-1 to TRBJ2-7; weak D call: TRBD2 (6 bases). The CDR3 contains 15 residues. Germline V lookup: CDR1 SGHRS, CDR2 YFSETQ. V dropped 0 bases and J dropped 3 bases, with 13 bases sitting between them.

The genes are TRBV7-9 and TRBJ2-1; TRBD2 matches at 10 bases. The J segment lost 4 bases and the V segment lost 6 bases, leaving 3 bases of the junction unmatched. Germline CDR1 SEHNR, CDR2 FQNEAQ (reference sequence). The CDR3 is 14 residues long. The CDR3 sequence: CASRLAGMYNEQFF. The DNA of the CDR3 is TGTGCCAGCAGACTAGCGGGGATGTACAATGAGCAGTTCTTC.

V is TRBV7-8 and J is TRBJ1-2; D unclear. The germline V gene encodes CDR1 SGHVS and CDR2 FQNEAQ. This CDR3 region has 16 residues. Trimming stripped 5 bases from V and 0 bases from J, with 16 bases between. The CDR3 nucleotides read TGTGCCAGCAGCGCGGAGTACGGGTCTTCTAACTATGGCTACACCTTC. It yields the protein CASSAEYGSSNYGYTF.

This sequence joins TRBV5-6 and TRBJ1-1; no clear D. The ends were cut back, 1 base at V and 1 base at J, with 11 bases in the middle. This CDR3 is built from 15 residues. Germline V gene sequence: CDR1 SGHDT, CDR2 YYEEEE. The CDR3, as DNA: TGTGCCAGCAGCTTGCAGGCTGGCGAGAACACTGAAGCTTTCTTT. As protein: CASSLQAGENTEAFF.

J is TRBJ2-2 and V is TRBV6-6; D possibly corresponds to TRBD2 (6 bases). The V end was cut by 5 bases, the J end by 2 bases, with 15 bases between. CDR3 length: 16 amino acids. Germline assignment: CDR1 MNHNY and CDR2 SVGAGI (reference sequence). The CDR3 protein is CASSIPGLPNTGELFF. CDR3 coding DNA: TGTGCCAGCAGTATTCCGGGACTCCCTAACACCGGGGAGCTGTTTTTT.

The chain joins TRBV7-8 to TRBJ2-2; maybe TRBD2 (5 bases). V was clipped by 6 bases and J by 5 bases, with 10 bases between them. The CDR3 runs 13 residues. The germline gives CDR1 SGHVS, CDR2 FQNEAQ. The CDR3 sequence is CASSSGSTGELFF. The CDR3 nucleotides are TGTGCCAGCAGTTCGGGATCAACCGGGGAGCTGTTTTTT.

This rearrangement joins TRBV13 to TRBJ2-1, with 10 positions matching TRBD1. CDR3 size: 15 residues. Germline V gives CDR1 PRHDT, CDR2 FYEKMQ (reference sequence). Germline trimming cut 3 bases from V and 2 bases from J; bases unmatched to any gene: 1. The chain's CDR3 is CASSFGQGAYNEQFF. The CDR3, as DNA: TGTGCCAGCAGCTTTGGACAGGGGGCCTACAATGAGCAGTTCTTC.

The chain recombines TRBV7-9 with TRBJ2-7; 8 bases are a match to TRBD1. The germline gives CDR1 SEHNR, CDR2 FQNEAQ (reference sequence). The CDR3 is 16 residues long. V lost 0 bases to trimming and J lost 6 bases; unmatched junction nucleotides: 10. As DNA, the CDR3 is TGTGCCAGCAGCTTAGCTGGAGCAGGGGGCCGGGGCGAGCAGTACTTC. It is translated as CASSLAGAGGRGEQYF.

This chain uses TRBV2 with TRBJ1-2; tentatively, D is TRBD1 (5 bases). This CDR3 contains 12 residues. Germline CDR1 and CDR2: SNHLY and FYNNEI. Trimming pared 9 bases from V and 4 bases from J, leaving 12 bases between. CDR3 DNA: TGTGCCAGTGGGGCTAAGGTCTATGGCTACACCTTC. Translation gives CASGAKVYGYTF.

The chain carries TRBV27 and TRBJ2-1; the D gene is possibly TRBD2 (6 bases). The CDR3 consists of 14 residues. Trimming cost V 4 bases and J 9 bases, with 16 bases left between them. CDR1 is MNHEY, CDR2 SMNVEV, per germline (reference sequence). The CDR3 region is CASSSSGGFGEQFF. CDR3 coding DNA: TGTGCCAGCAGTTCGAGTGGGGGGTTTGGTGAGCAGTTCTTC.

The chain has TRBV18 and TRBJ2-3; D gene uncertain. The V and J ends lost 2 bases and 4 bases respectively, with 10 bases between them. Germline V gene data show CDR1 as KGHSH and CDR2 as LQKENI. The CDR3 loop spans 14 amino acids. The CDR3 sequence is CASSPNLESDTQYF. CDR3 nucleotide sequence: TGTGCCAGCTCACCAAATTTGGAGTCAGATACGCAGTATTTT.

The chain couples TRBV11-2 to TRBJ1-3; 10 nucleotides line up with TRBD1. V gave up 2 bases and J gave up 4 bases; unmatched junction bases: 5. Germline CDR1 is SGHAT and CDR2 is FQNNGV. CDR3 length: 16 amino acids. CDR3 in DNA: TGTGCCAGCAGCTTAAGGGGACAGGGGATCGGAAACACCATATATTTT. Amino acid sequence: CASSLRGQGIGNTIYF.

The rearrangement links TRBV5-4 to TRBJ2-1; 7 bases agree with TRBD2. Trimming cost V 3 bases and J 0 bases; bases outside gene matches: 3. The CDR3 is 15 residues long. The germline V gene encodes CDR1 SGHNT and CDR2 YYREEE (reference sequence). Here the CDR3 reads CASSYSGGSYNEQFF. CDR3 coding DNA: TGTGCCAGCAGCTATTCGGGGGGCTCCTACAATGAGCAGTTCTTC.

The rearrangement joins TRBV11-1 to TRBJ2-7; D gene ambiguous. Germline V gives CDR1 SGHAT, CDR2 FQDESV (reference sequence). The V and J ends lost 0 bases and 0 bases respectively, with 12 bases between them. CDR3 length: 16 residues. The CDR3 coding sequence is TGTGCCAGCAGCTTAGCAGGAGACCGAAGCTCCTACGAGCAGTACTTC. Translating gives CASSLAGDRSSYEQYF.

The chain carries TRBV4-1 and TRBJ1-2; D gene unclear. This CDR3 is built from 16 residues. CDR1 and CDR2 (germline): MGHRA, YSYEKL. V shed 3 bases and J shed 0 bases, with 14 bases lying between them. CDR3 DNA: TGCGCCAGCAGCCACCCCGACCGGGAGCCTAACTATGGCTACACCTTC. This codes for CASSHPDREPNYGYTF.

The chain recombines TRBV10-3 with TRBJ2-7; D might be TRBD2 (6 bases). Germline CDR1 is ENHRY and CDR2 is SYGVKD. The CDR3 length is 11 residues. Deletions cut 6 bases from V and 3 bases from J, with 6 bases between. The CDR3 here is CAIRGLYEQYF. The CDR3 DNA follows: TGTGCCATCAGGGGACTCTACGAGCAGTACTTC.

This rearrangement joins TRBV19 to TRBJ1-6, with 8 bases that match TRBD1. Per germline, CDR1 LNHDA and CDR2 SQIVND (reference sequence). With 7 bases clipped from V and 11 bases from J, the junction kept 7 bases outside the gene matches. The CDR3 runs 13 residues. Here the CDR3 reads CASTVDRGTPLHF. In nucleotides, the CDR3 is TGTGCCAGTACCGTCGACAGGGGTACACCCCTCCACTTT. The variable domain in full, completed from reference TRBV19 and TRBJ1-6, reads DGGITQSPKYLFRKEGQNVTLSCEQNLNHDAMYWYRQDPGQGLRLIYYSQIVNDFQKGDIAEGYSVSREKKESFPLTVTSAQKNPTAFYLCASTVDRGTPLHFGNGTRLTVT.

This rearrangement joins TRBV4-2 to TRBJ1-3, with D perhaps TRBD1 (6 bases). Trimming left V 0 bases short and J 3 bases short, with 12 bases between. The CDR3 consists of 16 residues. The germline gives CDR1 LGHNA, CDR2 YNFKEQ. CDR3 sequence: CASSQDYRQVGNTIYF. In nucleotides, the CDR3 is TGTGCCAGCAGCCAAGACTACCGACAGGTTGGAAACACCATATATTTT.

This chain joins TRBV11-1 and TRBJ2-7; TRBD2 is a possible D gene (6 bases). The CDR3 is 14 residues long. V lost 2 bases and J 0 bases, leaving 8 bases between the germline ends. Germline V gene lookup returns CDR1 SGHAT and CDR2 FQDESV (reference sequence). This CDR3 is CASSLRRGSYEQYF. CDR3 sequence (DNA): TGTGCCAGCAGCTTACGGCGGGGCTCCTACGAGCAGTACTTC. The whole variable domain, remainder taken from reference TRBV11-1 and TRBJ2-7, is EAEVAQSPRYKITEKSQAVAFWCDPISGHATLYWYRQILGQGPELLVQFQDESVVDDSQLPKDRFSAERLKGVDSTLKIQPAELGDSAMYLCASSLRRGSYEQYFGPGTRLTVT.

The rearrangement links TRBV18 to TRBJ1-1; 9 positions agree with TRBD1. The CDR3 totals 13 residues. Unmatched junction bases numbered 0, after V lost 3 bases and J lost 4 bases. Germline V lookup: CDR1 KGHSH, CDR2 LQKENI. In DNA form, the CDR3 reads TGTGCCAGCTCACCGGACAGGGGCACTGAAGCTTTCTTT. Amino acids: CASSPDRGTEAFF.

The rearrangement links TRBV5-1 to TRBJ1-2; TRBD1 aligns across 9 bases. CDR3 size: 13 residues. The V and J ends lost 4 bases and 5 bases, in that order; junction bases with no gene match: 3. The germline V gene has CDR1 SGHRS and CDR2 YFSETQ. Here the CDR3 reads CASSRTGEYGYTF. The CDR3 bases are TGCGCCAGCAGCCGGACAGGGGAGTATGGCTACACCTTC.

The gene calls are TRBV7-9 and TRBJ1-3; D is unclear. CDR3 length equals 16 residues. Germline V gene data show CDR1 as SEHNR and CDR2 as FQNEAQ (reference sequence). Trimming stripped 1 base from V and 0 bases from J, with 10 bases between. The chain's CDR3 is CASSLESLSSGNTIYF. CDR3 DNA sequence: TGTGCCAGCAGCTTAGAGTCACTAAGCTCTGGAAACACCATATATTTT. Looking up the rest from reference TRBV7-9 and TRBJ1-3 gives the full variable domain: DTGVSQNPRHKITKRGQNVTFRCDPISEHNRLYWYRQTLGQGPEFLTYFQNEAQLEKSRLLSDRFSAERPKGSFSTLEIQRTEQGDSAMYLCASSLESLSSGNTIYFGEGSWLTVV.

This chain links TRBV5-6 with TRBJ2-6; the D gene is possibly TRBD2 (5 bases). Trimming took off 0 bases at V and 2 bases at J, with 6 bases between the two ends. Germline V gene data show CDR1 as SGHDT and CDR2 as YYEEEE. The length of the CDR3 is 15 residues. CDR3 region: CASSLGRTGANVLTF. The CDR3 DNA follows: TGTGCCAGCAGCTTGGGGAGGACTGGGGCCAACGTCCTGACTTTC.

CDR3 in DNA: TGTGCCAGCAGCCAAGCCCTACTAGCGGGGGGTCTCACAGATACGCAGTATTTT. Residues: CASSQALLAGGLTDTQYF. The chain employs TRBV4-2 and TRBJ2-3, with TRBD2 matching 12 bases. V trimming: 1 base; J trimming: 2 bases; junction bases outside the gene matches: 7. The CDR3 consists of 18 residues. Germline CDR1 reads LGHNA; CDR2 reads YNFKEQ.

The chain combines TRBV4-2 with TRBJ2-5; TRBD2 matches 15 bases. The V gene end was trimmed by 4 bases and the J gene end by 2 bases; junction bases not matched to a gene: 5. Germline values: CDR1 LGHNA, CDR2 YNFKEQ. This CDR3 has 17 amino acids. The CDR3 coding sequence is TGTGCCAGCAGCCCGGGGACTAGCGGGGGGTTGCAAGAGACCCAGTACTTC. Its protein product is CASSPGTSGGLQETQYF.

The chain uses TRBV28 and TRBJ1-3; weak D call: TRBD1 (5 bases). The CDR3 is 16 amino acids. Germline loops: CDR1 MDHEN, CDR2 SYDVKM. The V end was cut by 1 base, the J end by 0 bases, with 10 bases between. This CDR3 reads CASSLSGDYSGNTIYF. The CDR3 DNA is TGTGCCAGCAGTTTATCGGGGGACTACTCTGGAAACACCATATATTTT.